This TCR beta chain derives from a study of T cells after yellow fever vaccination. Notes on the study in general: Overall, a small share of clonotypes was seen in both CD4 and CD8 compartments. The study noted that FACS-sorted repertoires could contain abundant clonotypes contaminating from the bulk population. It was a weaker secondary response, yet one that peaked faster, at day 5 versus 15.

Comments on this clonotype: What it recognizes is unknown.

Researchers made TCR cDNA using 5'RACE template switching, and this step added a universal primer site and UMIs. TCRdb re-called the 5' RACE reads through MiXCR, storing one row per CDR3 protein. Of some 300,000 distinct CDR3 sequences listed, approximately 8% are singletons. Source: CD4+ T cells sorted from PBMCs, taken 5 days after the yellow fever booster vaccination. The TCR was taken from a man aged 18-30 years who received the YFV17D yellow fever vaccine.

CDR3: CASSFIPSGGNEQFF. The CDR3 DNA reads TGTGCCAGCAGTTTCATTCCTAGCGGAGGCAATGAGCAGTTCTTC. This rearrangement joins TRBV28 to TRBJ2-1; 7 positions agree with TRBD2. Germline V gene lookup returns CDR1 MDHEN and CDR2 SYDVKM. The length of the CDR3 is 15 residues. J lost 6 bases, V lost 3 bases, and 8 bases had no gene match.